The 26 T cell receptor beta chains reported below all come from one sample, sequenced in a study of T cell repertoires in cytomegalovirus infection. TCRdb called the reads again in MiXCR, with one record for every CDR3 protein. The data contain about 230,000 distinct CDR3 sequences, 20% to 25% of them singletons. Sequencing was carried out using CD8+ T cells from PBMCs. The receptors were sampled from a human donor in good health (CMV status not recorded). Some clones in this sample may be carry-over from other donors' samples.

This clonotype showed up many times. The J gene is TRBJ1-1, the V gene TRBV12-3 or TRBV12-4; D remains unclear. The length of the CDR3 is 14 residues. Trimming shortened V by 4 bases and J by 1 base, and 10 bases separated the two germline ends. CDR3 sequence (DNA): TGTGCCAGCAGTTCTTGGCGACCGAACACTGAAGCTTTCTTT. Protein: CASSSWRPNTEAFF.

The table lists this clonotype with a few counts. The CDR3 DNA reads as TGTGCCAGCAGCCCCGACAGGGAATATCAGCCCCAGCATTTT. It codes for CASSPDREYQPQHF. The chain recombines TRBV6-1 with TRBJ1-5; 7 bases fit TRBD1. Trimming cost V 6 bases and J 5 bases; bases outside gene matches: 7. This CDR3 spans 14 amino acids. Germline CDR1 MNHNS, CDR2 SASEGT.

This clonotype was detected ten times or more. The genes are TRBV28 and TRBJ2-2, with 7 bases matching TRBD1. The CDR3 is 14 amino acids. Per germline, CDR1 MDHEN and CDR2 SYDVKM. J lost 2 bases, V lost 7 bases, and 4 bases had no gene match. The DNA of the CDR3 is TGTGCCAGCAAACAGGGGCCTAACACCGGGGAGCTGTTTTTT. Amino acid sequence: CASKQGPNTGELFF.

This clonotype has at least ten counts. This sequence joins TRBV7-8 and TRBJ2-7; the match to TRBD1 covers 10 bases. Germline V gene sequence: CDR1 SGHVS, CDR2 FQNEAQ. This CDR3 comprises 17 residues. The junction had 9 bases not matched to a gene; V was cut back by 2 bases and J by 2 bases. CDR3 sequence reads: CASSLPPGQGPPYEQYF. The CDR3 nucleotides read TGTGCCAGCAGCTTACCCCCGGGACAGGGGCCGCCCTACGAGCAGTACTTC.

This clonotype was picked up many times. J is TRBJ1-4 and V is TRBV7-9; the D is unclear. The germline gives CDR1 SEHNR, CDR2 FQNEAQ (reference sequence). CDR3 length: 15 amino acids. Trimming shortened V by 6 bases and J by 5 bases, and 16 bases separated the two germline ends. CDR3 in amino acids: CASSDQMDENEKLFF. Written as DNA, the CDR3 is TGTGCCAGCAGTGACCAGATGGACGAAAATGAAAAACTGTTTTTT. The full variable domain, in which reference TRBV7-9 and TRBJ1-4 provide the parts outside the CDR3, is DTGVSQNPRHKITKRGQNVTFRCDPISEHNRLYWYRQTLGQGPEFLTYFQNEAQLEKSRLLSDRFSAERPKGSFSTLEIQRTEQGDSAMYLCASSDQMDENEKLFFGSGTQLSVL.

This clonotype has a handful of counts. The genes are TRBV20-1 and TRBJ2-1, with 9 nucleotides matching TRBD2. V lost 4 bases and J lost 4; bases outside the gene matches: 5. The CDR3 loop spans 14 amino acids. Germline V gene sequence: CDR1 DFQATT, CDR2 SNEGSKA (reference sequence). The CDR3 region has the DNA TGCAGTGCTAATCTAGCGGGGAATTACAATGAGCAGTTCTTC. Translated, it gives CSANLAGNYNEQFF.

This clonotype was picked up a small number of times. This chain joins TRBV10-2 and TRBJ1-2, with 10 bases aligning to TRBD1. The CDR3 spans 14 residues. Per germline, CDR1 WSHSY and CDR2 SAAADI. V lost 4 bases to trimming and J lost 7 bases; unmatched junction nucleotides: 6. The CDR3 DNA reads TGCGCCAGCAGTGTAGATGGGACAGGGGCTGGCTACACCTTC. This encodes CASSVDGTGAGYTF.

This sequence joins TRBV15 and TRBJ2-7, with a possible D match to TRBD2 (5 bases). CDR1 is LNHNV, CDR2 YYDKDF, per germline (reference sequence). Deletions cut 4 bases from V and 0 bases from J, with 13 bases between. The CDR3 runs to 15 residues. The CDR3 nucleotides read TGTGCCACCAGCAAGGTCCGGGGAAGCTCCTACGAGCAGTACTTC. It yields the protein CATSKVRGSSYEQYF.

The V call is TRBV2, the J call TRBJ2-1, with TRBD2 matching 13 bases. CDR1 is SNHLY and CDR2 is FYNNEI in the germline V gene. The CDR3 covers 15 residues. V shed 11 bases and J 2 bases; nucleotides not matched to a gene: 6. The DNA for the CDR3 is TGTGCCTGCGTACTAGCGGGGGGGCCCTACAATGAGCAGTTCTTC. This codes for CACVLAGGPYNEQFF.

This clonotype was counted ten times or more. J is TRBJ2-3 and V is TRBV7-9; tentative D call: TRBD1 (6 bases). Looked up from germline, CDR1 is SEHNR and CDR2 is FQNEAQ (reference sequence). V lost 8 bases and J lost 4, with 13 bases in between. This CDR3 spans 13 amino acids. CDR3 nucleotide sequence: TGTGCCAGCTCGGAGGCAGGGGCAGATACGCAGTATTTT. The encoded protein is CASSEAGADTQYF.

The V and J genes are TRBV20-1 and TRBJ2-1, with no clear D. The ends were cut back, 1 base at V and 9 bases at J, with 7 bases in the middle. The germline V gene encodes CDR1 DFQATT and CDR2 SNEGSKA (reference sequence). This CDR3 contains 11 residues. In nucleotides, the CDR3 is TGCAGTGCTAGAGGGGCAGGTGAGCAGTTCTTC. Translating gives CSARGAGEQFF.

V gene TRBV27 combines with J gene TRBJ1-2; 9 bases are shared with TRBD1. The trim removed 6 bases at V and 2 bases at J, leaving 4 bases unmatched. The CDR3 totals 14 residues. Germline lookup yields CDR1 MNHEY and CDR2 SMNVEV (reference sequence). Here the CDR3 reads CASRQGAANYGYTF. CDR3 coding DNA: TGTGCCAGCAGACAGGGGGCCGCGAACTATGGCTACACCTTC.

This clonotype was picked up many times. This chain joins TRBV7-8 and TRBJ2-7, with D possibly TRBD1 on 6 matching bases. This CDR3 region has 13 residues. V lost 1 base to trimming and J lost 4 bases, with 8 bases between them. Germline V lookup: CDR1 SGHVS, CDR2 FQNEAQ. The DNA of the CDR3 is TGTGCCAGCAGCTTAGTAGGGGGTTACGAGCAGTACTTC. It is translated as CASSLVGGYEQYF.

This clonotype came up a few times. The DNA is left out, because the CDR3 cannot be placed on it with certainty; the CDR3 is given as TCRdb lists it. The chain couples TRBV29-1 to TRBJ2-1; the D call TRBD1 from the table was never checked on the DNA. Germline loops: CDR1 SQVTM, CDR2 ANQGSEA. The CDR3 region is 15 residues in length, termini included. CDR3 loop: CSVGFLWTAYNEQFF.

This clonotype was seen only a few times. This chain connects TRBV7-2 to TRBJ1-3; D call uncertain. Germline assignment: CDR1 SGHTA and CDR2 FQGNSA. The CDR3 has 13 amino acids. Trimming took off 5 bases at V and 0 bases at J, with 5 bases between the two ends. CDR3 sequence reads: CASSTLSGNTIYF. CDR3 nucleotides: TGTGCCAGCAGCACCCTCTCTGGAAACACCATATATTTT. The entire variable domain, with the rest obtained from reference TRBV7-2 and TRBJ1-3, is as follows: GAGVSQSPSNKVTEKGKDVELRCDPISGHTALYWYRQSLGQGLEFLIYFQGNSAPDKSGLPSDRFSAERTGGSVSTLTIQRTQQEDSAVYLCASSTLSGNTIYFGEGSWLTVV.

This clonotype has more than one count but fewer than ten. The V call is TRBV28, the J call TRBJ2-7; tentative D call: TRBD1 (6 bases). CDR1 is MDHEN, CDR2 SYDVKM, per germline. V was cut by 3 bases and J by 4 bases, with 31 bases left in between. The CDR3 covers 20 residues. CDR3 coding DNA: TGTGCCAGCAGTTTCCCGCCTGTCCTGGGGGCGGACGGCGACTTTTACGAGCAGTACTTC. This codes for CASSFPPVLGADGDFYEQYF.

The chain has TRBV7-9 and TRBJ2-7; D is possibly TRBD1 or TRBD2 (6 bases each). Trimming removed 5 bases from V and 5 bases from J, with 13 bases in between. Germline V gene data show CDR1 as SEHNR and CDR2 as FQNEAQ (reference sequence). The CDR3 covers 13 residues. The CDR3 DNA sequence: TGTGCCAGCAGCCGGCCGGGGGCGAACGAGCAGTACTTC. Translation gives CASSRPGANEQYF.

The sample holds many counts of this clonotype. This chain joins TRBV7-8 and TRBJ1-3; no clear D. Germline V lookup: CDR1 SGHVS, CDR2 FQNEAQ. Trimming took off 4 bases at V and 0 bases at J, with 16 bases between the two ends. The CDR3 loop spans 17 amino acids. The chain's CDR3 is CASSSSGGVISGNTIYF. The CDR3 DNA reads as TGTGCCAGCAGCTCCAGCGGTGGAGTAATCTCTGGAAACACCATATATTTT.

A note on this clonotype: One end of the junction fails to match germline, which may point to a read error. The chain links TRBV6-5 to TRBJ1-1; D not resolved. The CDR3 is 16 amino acids. Germline-derived CDR1 and CDR2 are MNHEY and SVGAGI. In nucleotides, the CDR3 is TGTGCCAGCAGTTACTCGAATCCGGGCGTGAACACTAAAGCTTTCTTT. It translates to CASSYSNPGVNTKAFF.

This rearrangement joins TRBV5-4 to TRBJ2-7; TRBD2 aligns across 9 bases. Germline V lookup: CDR1 SGHNT, CDR2 YYREEE (reference sequence). V was clipped by 0 bases and J by 5 bases; unmatched bases: 3. The CDR3 has 14 amino acids. The CDR3 region has the DNA TGTGCCAGCAGCTTGGGACTAGCGGACGACGAGCAGTACTTC. Residues: CASSLGLADDEQYF.

The rearrangement joins TRBV7-2 to TRBJ1-1, with D unclear. Germline CDR1 reads SGHTA; CDR2 reads FQGNSA. V was clipped by 3 bases and J by 0 bases, with 8 bases between them. The CDR3 has 14 amino acids. DNA for the CDR3: TGTGCCAGCAGCTTGAGGGTTGTGAACACTGAAGCTTTCTTT. It yields the protein CASSLRVVNTEAFF.

This clonotype was recorded a few times. V usage is TRBV5-6 and J usage is TRBJ1-6; D not resolved. This CDR3 has 15 amino acids. CDR1 and CDR2 from the germline V gene are SGHDT and YYEEEE. The ends were cut back, 5 bases at V and 7 bases at J, with 16 bases in the middle. The CDR3 here is CASSFGPANNSPLHF. Written as DNA, the CDR3 is TGTGCCAGCAGTTTTGGACCAGCAAACAATTCACCCCTCCACTTT.

The chain uses TRBV28 and TRBJ1-2; no definite D call. This CDR3 contains 12 residues. CDR1 and CDR2 from the germline V gene are MDHEN and SYDVKM. Trimming removed 3 bases at V and 6 bases at J, with 8 bases between. CDR3: CASSFTRDGYTF. The CDR3, as DNA: TGTGCCAGCAGTTTCACGAGGGATGGCTACACCTTC.

This clonotype was seen only a few times. The junction departs from the called germline gene at one end, perhaps through a read error. The chain carries TRBV4-1 and TRBJ1-2, with D unresolved. Germline V CDR1 and CDR2: MGHRA, YSYEKL. The CDR3 totals 15 residues. In nucleotides, the CDR3 is TGTGCCAGCAGCCAAGAGAACGCCATTAACTATGGCTACACCTTC. Translated, it gives CASSQENAINYGYTF.

The chain uses TRBV20-1 and TRBJ2-4; D is perhaps TRBD1 or TRBD2 (5 bases each). Looked up from germline, CDR1 is DFQATT and CDR2 is SNEGSKA (reference sequence). With 4 bases removed from V and 0 bases from J, the gap between germline ends came to 22 bases. CDR3 length equals 18 residues. CDR3 residues: CSANGRGQKQLAKNIQYF. The CDR3 DNA reads TGCAGTGCTAATGGTCGGGGCCAAAAACAACTAGCCAAAAACATTCAGTACTTC.

This clonotype was seen a handful of times. The chain employs TRBV4-1 and TRBJ1-1; D might be TRBD1 (5 bases). Between the trimmed V and J ends, which lost 0 bases and 7 bases, there was a span of 15 bases. The germline V gene encodes CDR1 MGHRA and CDR2 YSYEKL. This CDR3 contains 15 residues. The DNA for the CDR3 is TGCGCCAGCAGCCAAGATACTTTGGGGGGAGTTGAAGCTTTCTTT. Amino acids: CASSQDTLGGVEAFF.